The present T cell receptor (beta chain) was sequenced within a study of shared clonotypes between healthy human individuals. Study overall: CD4 naive and CD4 memory each took three plates per donor, while CD8 naive took two and CD8 memory one.

Only CD45RO-negative cells positively selected for CCR7 counted as naive CD8 cells, so terminally differentiated effector memory CD45RA+ cells were excluded. Researchers divided each subset's genomic DNA evenly across several immunoSEQ plates. Data came from immunoSEQ multiplex PCR; TCRdb stores just in-frame clones and leaves some out. There are roughly 2.1 million clones in the sample; 85% to 95% occur only once, and roughly 1.7% lies in the top ten. V shed 1 base and J shed 0 bases, with 12 bases lying between them. The V gene's germline CDR1 is MGHRA and CDR2 YSYEKL. This CDR3 has 16 residues. This chain uses TRBV4-1 with TRBJ1-1; D call uncertain. Sequenced input: naive CD8+ T cells from PBMCs. This TCR came from a man between 18 and 35 years old in good health. Some clones in this sample may be carry-over from other donors' samples. The CDR3 DNA follows: TGCGCCAGCAGCCAAGTGGGCGTATCGATGAACACTGAAGCTTTCTTT. The encoded protein is CASSQVGVSMNTEAFF.